These 24 T cell receptor beta chains originate from one sample sequenced in a study of regulatory T cells in long-lasting Graves disease. Documented time point: newly diagnosed GD, antithyroid drugs for less than 3 months. RNA from PBMCs was the source of the TCR library. Arm-PCR of CDR3 regions and iRepertoire HTBI primers were the basis on which TCR beta libraries were built. Via MiXCR, TCRdb re-called the multiplex PCR reads, giving one row per CDR3 protein. This sample has 560,000 or so distinct CDR3 sequences, with about 16% found just once. These data were also reused for a study on T cells in Graves' hyperthyroidism and ophthalmopathy.

This specimen was peripheral blood mononuclear cells (PBMCs), taken at new diagnosis, from a patient treated with antithyroid drugs. Receptors originate from a man younger than 35 with Graves disease.

This sequence joins TRBV15 and TRBJ2-2; D is perhaps TRBD1 (5 bases). V was pared by 5 bases and J by 10 bases, with 20 bases between. The CDR3 is 15 amino acids. From germline, CDR1 is LNHNV and CDR2 YYDKDF (reference sequence). Here the CDR3 reads CATSDRLRGFEELFF. CDR3 sequence (DNA): TGTGCCACCAGCGACCGGCTAAGGGGATTCGAGGAGCTGTTTTTT.

This clonotype has at least ten counts. The rearrangement uses TRBV2 and TRBJ2-5, with D possibly TRBD2 on 6 matching bases. Germline lookup yields CDR1 SNHLY and CDR2 FYNNEI. Trimming pared 3 bases from V and 5 bases from J, leaving 7 bases between. This CDR3 has 12 amino acids. DNA for the CDR3: TGTGCCAGCAGTGAGGCGGGGGAGACCCAGTACTTC. As protein: CASSEAGETQYF.

This clonotype was detected many times. The J gene is TRBJ2-1, the V gene TRBV30; tentatively, D is TRBD2 (6 bases). The ends were cut back, 2 bases at V and 9 bases at J, with 20 bases in the middle. CDR3 length equals 15 residues. CDR1 and CDR2 (germline): GTSNPN, SVGIG (reference sequence). In DNA form, the CDR3 reads TGTGCCTGGAGTCTCGGCGGGGCGACTACGGGTGAGCAGTTCTTC. It encodes CAWSLGGATTGEQFF.

In this sample, this clonotype turned up many times. The rearrangement joins TRBV29-1 to TRBJ2-7; 7 bases match TRBD1. The CDR3 extends over 13 amino acids. With 5 bases clipped from V and 3 bases from J, the junction kept 7 bases outside the gene matches. The germline V gene has CDR1 SQVTM and CDR2 ANQGSEA. The CDR3 spells CSVHYRDSYEQYF. The CDR3 nucleotides are TGCAGCGTTCACTACCGGGACAGCTACGAGCAGTACTTC.

This clonotype showed up many times. This chain connects TRBV14 to TRBJ2-1; 8 bases match TRBD1. The CDR3 spans 13 residues. Trimming at V came to 4 bases and at J to 10 bases, leaving 6 bases not matched to a gene. Germline-derived CDR1 and CDR2 are SGHDN and FVKESK. The CDR3 coding sequence is TGTGCCAGCAGCCCGACAGGGGACCGCGAGCAGTTCTTC. Amino acid sequence: CASSPTGDREQFF.

This clonotype was counted ten times or more. V and J are TRBV28 and TRBJ1-2; the match to TRBD1 covers 7 bases. CDR1 MDHEN and CDR2 SYDVKM come from the germline V gene. This CDR3 has 16 amino acids. Trimming took 5 bases from V and 3 from J; bases not matched to a gene: 12. The DNA of the CDR3 is TGTGCCAGCAGTAACCCCGGGACAGCTACCCACTATGGCTACACCTTC. Its translation is CASSNPGTATHYGYTF.

This chain joins TRBV6-1 and TRBJ1-2; no reliable D call. The CDR3 is made up of 13 amino acids. The V end was cut by 4 bases, the J end by 3 bases, with 9 bases between. CDR1 MNHNS and CDR2 SASEGT come from the germline V gene. CDR3 DNA sequence: TGTGCCAGCAGTGCACGAGGATACTATGGCTACACCTTC. Its protein is CASSARGYYGYTF.

As to this clonotype: A read error may be the cause here, since a much bigger clone is one base away. The chain links TRBV20-1 to TRBJ2-1, with D possibly being TRBD2 (5 bases). Germline CDR1 DFQATT, CDR2 SNEGSKA (reference sequence). This CDR3 is built from 14 residues. V lost 1 base to trimming and J lost 10 bases, with 17 bases between them. CDR3 bases: TGCAGTGCTAGAGTCGAGGGAGCCACGAGGGAGCAGTTCTTC. Amino acids: CSARVEGATREQFF.

The V gene is TRBV3-1, the J gene TRBJ2-7, with 11 nucleotides matching TRBD2. J lost 0 bases, V lost 2 bases, and 0 bases had no gene match. Germline V gene data show CDR1 as LGHDT and CDR2 as YNNKEL (reference sequence). The CDR3 covers 15 residues. The chain's CDR3 is CASSQLAGGSYEQYF. CDR3 bases: TGTGCCAGCAGCCAACTAGCGGGAGGCTCCTACGAGCAGTACTTC.

Many counts were recorded for this clonotype. V and J are TRBV6-5 and TRBJ1-5, with a weak D call TRBD1 (6 bases). The germline V gene has CDR1 MNHEY and CDR2 SVGAGI. V gave up 3 bases and J gave up 6 bases, with 15 bases separating them. This CDR3 contains 15 residues. CDR3 protein: CASSYPTGTGQPQHF. Written as DNA, the CDR3 is TGTGCCAGCAGTTATCCCACAGGGACGGGTCAGCCCCAGCATTTT.

This clonotype was counted only a few times. V is TRBV6-2 or TRBV6-3 and J is TRBJ2-1, with 8 nucleotides matching TRBD2. Germline values: CDR1 MNHEY, CDR2 SVGEGT. The CDR3 loop spans 17 amino acids. The J segment lost 6 bases and the V segment lost 2 bases, leaving 12 bases of the junction unmatched. The CDR3 is CASSYDPGLAGANEQFF. The CDR3 DNA sequence: TGTGCCAGCAGTTACGACCCGGGTCTAGCGGGTGCCAATGAGCAGTTCTTC.

This clonotype was detected ten times or more. The CDR3, as DNA: TGTGCCAGCAGTGGGGTAGGACGTGCCCTCGGCGAGCAGTACTTC. This encodes CASSGVGRALGEQYF. This chain connects TRBV14 to TRBJ2-7; D ambiguous. The V end was cut by 6 bases, the J end by 6 bases, with 21 bases between. This CDR3 contains 15 residues. CDR1 and CDR2 (germline): SGHDN, FVKESK.

The chain carries TRBV10-3 and TRBJ2-1; D gene unclear. With 2 bases removed from V and 7 bases from J, the gap between germline ends came to 12 bases. This CDR3 spans 14 amino acids. The V gene's germline CDR1 is ENHRY and CDR2 SYGVKD. CDR3 sequence reads: CAISERWPGNEQFF. CDR3 coding DNA: TGTGCCATCAGTGAGCGATGGCCTGGGAATGAGCAGTTCTTC.

The V and J genes are TRBV6-1 and TRBJ1-3; D is ambiguous. CDR1 and CDR2 from the germline V gene are MNHNS and SASEGT. The length of the CDR3 is 12 residues. Trimming left V 6 bases short and J 2 bases short, with 5 bases between. The CDR3 spells CASRDPGNTIYF. CDR3 coding DNA: TGTGCCAGCAGGGATCCTGGAAACACCATATATTTT.

This clonotype was seen many times. One end of the junction fails to match germline, which may point to a read error. The chain joins TRBV11-2 to TRBJ2-7, with 7 bases matching TRBD2. Looked up from germline, CDR1 is SGHAT and CDR2 is FQNNGV. The CDR3 has 11 amino acids. CDR3 sequence reads: CASSLASAGDF. CDR3 nucleotide sequence: TGTGCCAGCAGCTTAGCTTCGGCGGGGGACTTC.

This clonotype was seen repeatedly, ten times or more. V is TRBV2 and J is TRBJ2-7; D is uncertain. The CDR3 has 13 amino acids. Germline CDR1 is SNHLY and CDR2 is FYNNEI. V lost 3 bases and J 0 bases, leaving 6 bases between the germline ends. CDR3 sequence: CASSESPSYEQYF. CDR3 nucleotide sequence: TGTGCCAGCAGTGAGTCCCCCTCCTACGAGCAGTACTTC.

This clonotype was detected only a few times. This chain connects TRBV20-1 to TRBJ2-7; TRBD1 matches 7 bases. The CDR3 is made up of 14 amino acids. After removal of 6 bases from V and 9 bases from J, the junction contained 17 bases not matched to a gene. Germline lookup yields CDR1 DFQATT and CDR2 SNEGSKA (reference sequence). The CDR3: CSAQRTGPGLGQYF. The CDR3 nucleotides are TGCAGTGCGCAAAGGACAGGACCCGGTCTCGGGCAGTACTTC.

At least ten counts were recorded for this clonotype. DNA for the CDR3: TGTGCCAGCAGCTACCTCGGCCTTGCCGAGCAGTACTTC. Its protein product is CASSYLGLAEQYF. The chain is built from TRBV13 and TRBJ2-7; D is uncertain. The CDR3 is 13 amino acids. The germline V and J ends were trimmed by 4 bases and 6 bases, with 13 bases remaining between them. Germline lookup yields CDR1 PRHDT and CDR2 FYEKMQ (reference sequence). The whole variable domain, filled in from reference TRBV13 and TRBJ2-7, reads AAGVIQSPRHLIKEKRETATLKCYPIPRHDTVYWYQQGPGQDPQFLISFYEKMQSDKGSIPDRFSAQQFSDYHSELNMSSLELGDSALYFCASSYLGLAEQYFGPGTRLTVT.

This clonotype was picked up many times. V and J are TRBV7-2 and TRBJ1-2; 7 nucleotides line up with TRBD1. CDR3 size: 14 residues. CDR1 and CDR2 from the germline V gene are SGHTA and FQGNSA. Trimming took 5 bases from V and 2 from J; bases not matched to a gene: 5. Here the CDR3 reads CASSGRRGNYGYTF. CDR3 coding DNA: TGTGCCAGCAGCGGACGCAGGGGGAACTATGGCTACACCTTC.

This clonotype has ten or more counts. The chain recombines TRBV7-8 with TRBJ2-3; the D is unclear. The CDR3 has 14 residues. CDR1 and CDR2 (germline): SGHVS, FQNEAQ. V lost 9 bases and J 1 base, leaving 14 bases between the germline ends. CDR3 sequence reads: CASTRAGGTDTQYF. CDR3 bases: TGTGCCAGTACCCGAGCCGGAGGCACAGATACGCAGTATTTT.

This clonotype was counted ten times or more. This chain joins TRBV3-1 and TRBJ1-1; D may be TRBD1 (6 bases). CDR3 length equals 12 residues. The germline CDR1 and CDR2 sequences are LGHDT and YNNKEL (reference sequence). V lost 4 bases to trimming and J lost 11 bases, with 14 bases between them. CDR3 bases: TGTGCCAGCAGCCCAGCAGGGGACTTTGCTTTCTTT. Its translation is CASSPAGDFAFF.

This clonotype was observed at least ten times. The chain recombines TRBV28 with TRBJ2-3; possible D gene TRBD1, 7 bases. The CDR3 spans 17 residues. The germline gives CDR1 MDHEN, CDR2 SYDVKM. The V and J ends lost 6 bases and 7 bases respectively, with 26 bases between them. The CDR3 spells CASSPRQGGGFGYTQYF. The CDR3 DNA follows: TGTGCCAGCAGCCCTCGACAGGGAGGCGGCTTCGGGTATACGCAGTATTTT.

This clonotype was recorded many times. The chain links TRBV2 to TRBJ2-7; 9 bases are shared with TRBD2. The CDR3 spans 15 residues. CDR1 is SNHLY and CDR2 is FYNNEI in the germline V gene. Unmatched junction bases numbered 10, after V lost 6 bases and J lost 4 bases. The CDR3 DNA is TGTGCCAGCAGCGACATAGCGGGAGTTAGATACGAGCAGTACTTC. Its protein product is CASSDIAGVRYEQYF.

In its sample, this clonotype was seen many times. This chain connects TRBV12-3 or TRBV12-4 to TRBJ1-1; possible D gene TRBD1, 6 bases. The CDR3 has 16 residues. The V and J ends lost 3 bases and 1 base respectively, with 15 bases between them. In nucleotides, the CDR3 is TGTGCCAGCAGTTTGGGGGCGGGTGAGACGAACACTGAAGCTTTCTTT. Protein: CASSLGAGETNTEAFF.